The 2 T cell receptor beta chains reported below all come from one sample, sequenced in a study of CD8+CD57+ T cells in acquired aplastic anemia (dated by TCRdb to the late 2010s). Expansion of CD8+CD57+ cells had been shown by flow cytometry in the patients chosen for sequencing. The data were produced on an Illumina HiSeq 2000. Profiling of TCR beta VDJ combinations and CDR3 sequences used genomic DNA as the template. The public reads were run again by TCRdb, first through fastp at Q25 and then through MiXCR, and only productive beta chains were kept. Under each unique CDR3 protein, matching rows form one entry showing the most common genes and DNA. This sample lists over 150,000 distinct CDR3 sequences; 45% to 60% were detected once. Around 13% of the sample goes to the ten largest clones. The specimen was sorted CD4+, CD8+, or CD8+CD57+ T cells (not recorded which) from PBMCs. All receptors derive from a human donor with aplastic anemia.

The CDR3 here is CASRGGAGGAKDTQYF. CDR3 DNA sequence: TGTGCCAGCAGGGGTGGGGCGGGGGGGGCCAAAGATACGCAGTATTTT. V is TRBV10-3 and J is TRBJ2-3; 9 bases are shared with TRBD2. The germline gives CDR1 ENHRY, CDR2 SYGVKD. The CDR3 spans 16 residues. V was clipped by 10 bases and J by 5 bases; unmatched bases: 16.

The rearrangement uses TRBV20-1 and TRBJ2-1; TRBD2 is a possible D gene (6 bases). This CDR3 is built from 13 residues. Germline assignment: CDR1 DFQATT and CDR2 SNEGSKA (reference sequence). With 6 bases removed from V and 10 bases from J, the gap between germline ends came to 19 bases. CDR3 region: CSALGGGSLEQFF. Here the CDR3 DNA reads TGCAGTGCGCTGGGAGGAGGTAGCCTGGAGCAGTTCTTC.